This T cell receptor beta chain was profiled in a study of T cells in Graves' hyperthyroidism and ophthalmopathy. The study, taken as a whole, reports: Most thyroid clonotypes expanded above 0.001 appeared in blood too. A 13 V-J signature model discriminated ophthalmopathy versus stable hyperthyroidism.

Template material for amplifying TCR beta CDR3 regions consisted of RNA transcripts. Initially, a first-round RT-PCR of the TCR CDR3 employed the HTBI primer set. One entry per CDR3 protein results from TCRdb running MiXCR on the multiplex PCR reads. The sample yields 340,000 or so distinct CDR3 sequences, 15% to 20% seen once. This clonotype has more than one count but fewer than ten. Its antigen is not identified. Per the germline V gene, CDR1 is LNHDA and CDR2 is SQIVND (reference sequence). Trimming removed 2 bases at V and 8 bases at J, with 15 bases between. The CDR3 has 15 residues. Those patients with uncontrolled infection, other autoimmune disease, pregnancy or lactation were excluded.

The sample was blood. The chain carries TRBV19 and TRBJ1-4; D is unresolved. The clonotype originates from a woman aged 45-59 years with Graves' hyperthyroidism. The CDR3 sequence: CASSIWENTGEKLFF. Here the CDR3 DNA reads TGTGCCAGTAGTATATGGGAGAACACTGGAGAAAAACTGTTTTTT. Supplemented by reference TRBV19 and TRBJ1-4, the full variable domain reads DGGITQSPKYLFRKEGQNVTLSCEQNLNHDAMYWYRQDPGQGLRLIYYSQIVNDFQKGDIAEGYSVSREKKESFPLTVTSAQKNPTAFYLCASSIWENTGEKLFFGSGTQLSVL.